The T cell receptor (beta chain) described here comes from a study of blood T cell repertoires in COVID-19. Across the study: PBMCs, B-cell-depleted T cells, or T cells provided the cDNA or gDNA that made up the material.

The CDR3 contains 17 residues. Germline V CDR1 and CDR2: SGHTA, FQGNSA. V was clipped by 6 bases and J by 2 bases; unmatched bases: 11. This clone was seen only once. Original handling: The assay estimated nucleated cells by amplifying reference gene primers. Data came from immunoSEQ multiplex PCR; TCRdb stores just in-frame clones and leaves some out. D and trimming come from the DNA, and the V and J calls and clone size come from that table. This sample yields over 130,000 clones, of which 88% are seen a single time; 10% belongs to the top ten. The clonotype originates from a man aged 60-69 years with active or convalescent COVID-19. The V gene is TRBV7-2, the J gene TRBJ2-3; 10 bases line up with TRBD2. Sequencing was performed on peripheral blood. The CDR3 nucleotides read TGTGCCAGCAGTCATATTGGTAGCGGGAGGTACACAGATACGCAGTATTTT. Translating it yields CASSHIGSGRYTDTQYF.